One sample yielded the 5 T cell receptor beta chains listed below, sequenced in a study of response to subunit inactivated influenza vaccine. TCRdb re-derived calls from the RT-PCR reads in MiXCR, one entry per CDR3 protein. The sample lists hundreds of thousands of distinct CDR3 sequences, 11% to 15% occurring once. The sequences come from PBMCs from blood, collected around 15 days before vaccination. The receptors derive from a man aged 50-59 years who received an inactivated influenza vaccine.

The DNA of the CDR3 is TGTGCCAGCAGCCCGGTTTTTAGCGGGAGGAACCACGAGCAGTACTTC. Residues: CASSPVFSGRNHEQYF. This chain links TRBV27 with TRBJ2-7, with 10 bases fitting TRBD2. The CDR3 is made up of 16 amino acids. V gave up 6 bases and J gave up 5 bases; unmatched junction bases: 13. Germline CDR1 MNHEY, CDR2 SMNVEV (reference sequence).

In its sample, this clonotype was seen a few times. The chain links TRBV5-1 to TRBJ2-3, with a tentative D call TRBD2 (6 bases). The CDR3 consists of 14 residues. The V end lost 6 bases, the J end lost 2 bases, and 13 bases lay between the germline ends. Per germline, CDR1 SGHRS and CDR2 YFSETQ. DNA for the CDR3: TGCGCCAGCACGTCGGGGGTAAACACAGATACGCAGTATTTT. Protein: CASTSGVNTDTQYF.

This sequence joins TRBV9 and TRBJ2-6, with D hard to call. The CDR3 length is 17 residues. Germline CDR1 is SGDLS and CDR2 is YYNGEE. Trimming removed 2 bases from V and 0 bases from J, with 12 bases in between. The CDR3 bases are TGTGCCAGCAGCGTTTCCCTGGTGATCTCTGGGGCCAACGTCCTGACTTTC. As protein: CASSVSLVISGANVLTF.

V gene TRBV20-1 combines with J gene TRBJ1-2, with 7 positions matching TRBD1. The CDR3 runs 13 residues. Unmatched junction bases numbered 8, after V lost 6 bases and J lost 4 bases. Germline V lookup: CDR1 DFQATT, CDR2 SNEGSKA (reference sequence). CDR3 coding DNA: TGCAGTGCGTGGACAGGCTACGGCTATGGCTACACCTTC. This translates into CSAWTGYGYGYTF.

In its sample, this clonotype was seen a few times. The chain recombines TRBV28 with TRBJ2-3, with no clear D. Per the germline V gene, CDR1 is MDHEN and CDR2 is SYDVKM. The CDR3 extends over 14 amino acids. Trimming removed 4 bases at V and 4 bases at J, with 12 bases between. The CDR3 DNA follows: TGTGCCAGCAGTTCCGCCGACTTTGCAGATACGCAGTATTTT. It translates to CASSSADFADTQYF.